Following are 20 T cell receptor beta chains from one sample sequenced in a study of OX40 agonist ivuxolimab in advanced cancers. This table comes from immunoSEQ multiplex PCR, and its TCRdb copy is limited to in-frame clones, with some not included. The sample has under 50,000 clones, around 87% seen once; the top ten hold 32%. The sequenced sample was CD4+ or CD8+ T cells sorted from blood, obtained in a trial of the OX40 agonist ivuxolimab. The receptors originated from an adult with an advanced solid tumor such as melanoma, head and neck, liver or kidney cancer.

The V call is TRBV5-6, the J call TRBJ1-1, with TRBD1 matching over 7 bases. The CDR3 has 13 residues. The junction had 4 bases not matched to a gene; V was cut back by 3 bases and J by 5 bases. Germline CDR1 SGHDT, CDR2 YYEEEE. Here the CDR3 reads CASSYRGRTEAFF. In nucleotides, the CDR3 is TGTGCCAGCAGCTACAGGGGCCGAACTGAAGCTTTCTTT.

The V and J genes are TRBV12-5 and TRBJ2-3, with D possibly TRBD2 on 5 matching bases. Trimming left V 1 base short and J 0 bases short, with 8 bases between. Germline CDR1 and CDR2: LGHNT and FRNRAP. This CDR3 is 15 amino acids long. CDR3 residues: CASGLGGLSTDTQYF. CDR3 sequence (DNA): TGTGCTAGTGGTTTGGGAGGACTGAGCACAGATACGCAGTATTTT.

The V gene is TRBV29-1, the J gene TRBJ2-5, with unresolved D. The CDR3 has 12 amino acids. Germline-derived CDR1 and CDR2 are SQVTM and ANQGSEA. Trimming stripped 2 bases from V and 7 bases from J, with 11 bases between. CDR3 region: CSVELTPGTQYF. CDR3 coding DNA: TGCAGCGTTGAACTGACCCCAGGGACCCAGTACTTC.

The genes are TRBV19 and TRBJ1-5; D remains unclear. Trimming removed 5 bases from V and 1 base from J, with 9 bases in between. Germline V lookup: CDR1 LNHDA, CDR2 SQIVND (reference sequence). The CDR3 runs to 14 residues. CDR3 protein: CASSFQLSNQPQHF. The CDR3, as DNA: TGTGCCAGTAGTTTCCAGCTAAGCAATCAGCCCCAGCATTTT.

This chain uses TRBV28 with TRBJ2-5; 9 bases line up with TRBD2. The CDR3 runs 18 residues. CDR1 is MDHEN and CDR2 is SYDVKM in the germline V gene. Trimming at V came to 2 bases and at J to 7 bases, leaving 17 bases not matched to a gene. CDR3 sequence: CASSLSPSGVDASGTQYF. CDR3 in DNA: TGTGCCAGCAGTTTAAGTCCTAGCGGGGTGGATGCGTCGGGGACCCAGTACTTC.

The J gene is TRBJ1-4, the V gene TRBV6-6, with D maybe TRBD1 (6 bases). V shed 2 bases and J shed 5 bases, with 12 bases lying between them. The CDR3 loop spans 15 amino acids. Germline V lookup: CDR1 MNHNY, CDR2 SVGAGI (reference sequence). CDR3: CASSYTSQGNEKLFF. CDR3 bases: TGTGCCAGCAGTTACACCTCTCAGGGGAATGAAAAACTGTTTTTT.

The rearrangement links TRBV5-6 to TRBJ2-1; 9 bases are shared with TRBD1. CDR1 and CDR2 (germline): SGHDT, YYEEEE. V trimming: 2 bases; J trimming: 10 bases; junction bases outside the gene matches: 13. CDR3 length: 16 amino acids. For the CDR3, the DNA is TGTGCCAGCAGCTTTGTCCCGGGACAGGGAACCAGCGAGCAGTTCTTC. The encoded protein is CASSFVPGQGTSEQFF.

V gene TRBV11-2 combines with J gene TRBJ1-1; a weak D match, TRBD1 (5 bases). V gave up 5 bases and J gave up 4 bases, with 8 bases separating them. Germline loops: CDR1 SGHAT, CDR2 FQNNGV. The CDR3 extends over 12 amino acids. The CDR3 is CASSNGGTEAFF. As DNA, the CDR3 is TGTGCCAGCAGCAACGGGGGCACTGAAGCTTTCTTT.

CDR3 protein: CASRGQGNSPLHF. The DNA of the CDR3 is TGTGCCAGCAGGGGACAGGGTAATTCACCCCTCCACTTT. This chain joins TRBV27 and TRBJ1-6; TRBD1 aligns across 9 bases. Germline V gene lookup returns CDR1 MNHEY and CDR2 SMNVEV (reference sequence). V trimming: 6 bases; J trimming: 6 bases; junction bases outside the gene matches: 0. The CDR3 totals 13 residues.

The table lists this clone with a count of one. The rearrangement uses TRBV6-6 and TRBJ2-3; D remains unclear. CDR3 size: 13 residues. The V gene's germline CDR1 is MNHNY and CDR2 SVGAGI (reference sequence). V lost 6 bases and J lost 1, with 8 bases in between. CDR3 amino acids: CASSNPGTDTQYF. The CDR3 nucleotides read TGTGCCAGCAGCAACCCGGGCACAGATACGCAGTATTTT.

This sequence joins TRBV16 and TRBJ1-1, with 7 positions matching TRBD1. The length of the CDR3 is 13 residues. Germline V gene sequence: CDR1 KGHSY, CDR2 FQNENV. V was clipped by 4 bases and J by 7 bases; unmatched bases: 6. The CDR3 sequence is CASSPEGAGEAFF. CDR3 DNA: TGTGCCAGCAGCCCCGAGGGGGCCGGTGAAGCTTTCTTT.

This clone came up once. The rearrangement uses TRBV18 and TRBJ1-4; D call uncertain. The CDR3 has 16 amino acids. In germline, CDR1 is KGHSH, CDR2 LQKENI. Trimming took off 2 bases at V and 0 bases at J, with 10 bases between the two ends. In DNA, the CDR3 is TGTGCCAGCTCACCATCCACGGCCGCAACTAATGAAAAACTGTTTTTT. It translates to CASSPSTAATNEKLFF.

This clone was recorded only once. The chain carries TRBV7-2 and TRBJ2-7; D gene ambiguous. Germline lookup yields CDR1 SGHTA and CDR2 FQGNSA. Trimming took 0 bases from V and 4 from J, leaving 4 bases between them. The CDR3 sequence is 12 residues long. CDR3 sequence (DNA): TGTGCCAGCAGCTTAGCGCGGTACGAGCAGTACTTC. Translation: CASSLARYEQYF.

This sequence joins TRBV5-1 and TRBJ2-1; TRBD2 matches at 8 bases. V was pared by 2 bases and J by 7 bases, with 8 bases of the junction left unmatched. The germline CDR1 and CDR2 sequences are SGHRS and YFSETQ. CDR3 length equals 15 residues. The CDR3 coding sequence is TGCGCCAGCAGCTTCGAGCCAGCGGGAGATAATGAGCAGTTCTTC. Translated, it gives CASSFEPAGDNEQFF.

The genes are TRBV1 and TRBJ2-7; the tabulated D call, TRBD2, remains unverified against the DNA. TRBV1 is a recognized pseudogene. The CDR3 covers 12 residues. CDR3 residues: CTSSPRSYEQYF. CDR3 bases: TGCACCAGCAGCCCGAGGTCCTACGAGCAGTACTTC.

This sequence joins TRBV9 and TRBJ2-3, with a possible D match to TRBD2 (5 bases). Trimming cost V 0 bases and J 4 bases, with 18 bases left between them. The CDR3 loop spans 17 amino acids. CDR1 and CDR2 (germline): SGDLS, YYNGEE. The CDR3 DNA reads as TGTGCCAGCAGCGTAGGGAAGTCTAGCCCTTTGCCAGATACGCAGTATTTT. It specifies CASSVGKSSPLPDTQYF.

This chain links TRBV28 with TRBJ1-4; TRBD1 matches 7 bases. Looked up from germline, CDR1 is MDHEN and CDR2 is SYDVKM. The trim removed 4 bases at V and 0 bases at J, leaving 23 bases unmatched. The CDR3 is 22 residues long. CDR3 sequence (DNA): TGTGCCAGCAGTTCAGCCATCATCAAGACAGGGATCCATACCGCAACTAATGAAAAACTGTTTTTT. Residues: CASSSAIIKTGIHTATNEKLFF.

This clone is classed as medium-sized (0.01 to 0.1%). The chain couples TRBV4-1 to TRBJ1-2; no clear D. The length of the CDR3 is 16 residues. The germline V and J ends were trimmed by 2 bases and 0 bases, with 13 bases remaining between them. The germline CDR1 and CDR2 sequences are MGHRA and YSYEKL. In DNA, the CDR3 is TGCGCCAGCAGCCAAACCACCCTGGAAGCTAACTATGGCTACACCTTC. Translated, it gives CASSQTTLEANYGYTF.

This sequence joins TRBV7-9 and TRBJ2-5, with 14 bases fitting TRBD2. From germline, CDR1 is SEHNR and CDR2 FQNEAQ (reference sequence). Unmatched junction bases numbered 2, after V lost 5 bases and J lost 0 bases. The CDR3 runs to 16 residues. CDR3 DNA sequence: TGTGCCAGCAGCAGACTAGCGGGGGGGAACCAAGAGACCCAGTACTTC. This gives the protein CASSRLAGGNQETQYF. The complete variable domain, with remaining parts taken from reference TRBV7-9 and TRBJ2-5, reads DTGVSQNPRHKITKRGQNVTFRCDPISEHNRLYWYRQTLGQGPEFLTYFQNEAQLEKSRLLSDRFSAERPKGSFSTLEIQRTEQGDSAMYLCASSRLAGGNQETQYFGPGTRLLVL.

This clone was recorded only once. The V call is TRBV19, the J call TRBJ2-7; 12 nucleotides align to TRBD2. The CDR3 totals 16 residues. CDR1 is LNHDA, CDR2 SQIVND, per germline (reference sequence). Trimming at V came to 5 bases and at J to 1 base, leaving 6 bases not matched to a gene. The CDR3 coding sequence is TGTGCCAGTAGTCTCGGGACTAGCGGGTTTTCCTACGAGCAGTACTTC. The encoded protein is CASSLGTSGFSYEQYF.